This T cell receptor beta chain derives from a study of CXCR3-negative and CXCR3-positive naive CD8 T cells. Broader study findings: Naive CXCR3-positive cells had TRB CDR3s more hydrophobic than those of CXCR3-negative naive cells. Within a donor, both naive subsets shared TRBV-TRBJ usage, unlike memory cells.

With respect to this clonotype: Its antigen is still unknown.

The germline V gene encodes CDR1 DFQATT and CDR2 SNEGSKA (reference sequence). The CDR3 is made up of 14 amino acids. The libraries of TRB cDNA were prepared using 5' RACE with UMI labels. After re-calling the 5' RACE reads, TCRdb lists one entry per CDR3 protein, DNA absent. This table lists 150,000 to 180,000 distinct CDR3 sequences. The chain is built from TRBV20-1 and TRBJ2-5; TCRdb proposes TRBD1, but this gene call is untestable without DNA. The sequence was collected from a human donor in good health. Some clones in this sample may be carry-over from other donors' samples. Sequencing used naive CXCR3+ CD8+ T cells from blood. Subset defined: CD45RO-CCR7+CD27+CD95- naive CD8+ T cells expressing CXCR3 (TNR3+). The CDR3 reads CSAHRTGPQETQYF.